The 19 T cell receptor beta chains in this list originate from one sample, sequenced in a study of response to subunit inactivated influenza vaccine (dated by TCRdb to the late 2010s). To prepare the library, RT-PCR was applied. TCRdb names Illumina HiSeq 2500 as the instrument used. TCRdb reprocessed the public reads (quality trimming at Q25 with fastp, clone calling with MiXCR) and kept in-frame beta chains. Identical CDR3 proteins give one entry, which carries the most common genes and DNA. Present in this sample are 800,000 to 1,000,000 distinct CDR3 sequences, 21% of which were seen just once. The top ten clones comprise roughly 10% of the sample. The material was PBMCs from blood, obtained about 5 days after vaccination. These receptors were taken from a man aged 50 to 59 who received an inactivated influenza vaccine. Donor details come from another sample of the same person, matched by shared clones.

There are many counts of this clonotype. V usage is TRBV20-1 and J usage is TRBJ1-2; the D is unclear. Trimming pared 4 bases from V and 7 bases from J, leaving 10 bases between. The CDR3 spans 11 residues. Germline V gene sequence: CDR1 DFQATT, CDR2 SNEGSKA (reference sequence). This chain's CDR3 is CSATDGSGYTF. CDR3 coding DNA: TGCAGTGCTACTGACGGATCTGGCTACACCTTC.

In nucleotides, the CDR3 is TGTGCCACCAGCAGAGATGCATATACGCAGTATTTT. Translating it yields CATSRDAYTQYF. The J gene is TRBJ2-3, the V gene TRBV15; D call uncertain. The CDR3 loop spans 12 amino acids. Germline values: CDR1 LNHNV, CDR2 YYDKDF (reference sequence). V dropped 0 bases and J dropped 7 bases, with 5 bases sitting between them.

The V call is TRBV6-2 or TRBV6-3, the J call TRBJ2-7, with 11 positions matching TRBD2. In germline, CDR1 is MNHEY, CDR2 SVGEGT. With 4 bases clipped from V and 3 bases from J, the junction kept 11 bases outside the gene matches. The CDR3 covers 17 residues. CDR3 sequence reads: CASSSRPGTSGFYEQYF. CDR3 sequence (DNA): TGTGCCAGCAGTTCGCGTCCCGGGACTAGCGGATTCTACGAGCAGTACTTC.

This clonotype was seen a handful of times. The rearrangement uses TRBV12-3 or TRBV12-4 and TRBJ2-1, with no clear D. The V and J ends lost 6 bases and 12 bases respectively, with 9 bases between them. The CDR3 is 10 residues long. In DNA, the CDR3 is TGTGCCAGCAGCCAACTTAGGCAGTTCTTC. Translated, it gives CASSQLRQFF.

The chain combines TRBV18 with TRBJ2-1; 8 bases are a match to TRBD2. The length of the CDR3 is 16 residues. Germline V gene lookup returns CDR1 KGHSH and CDR2 LQKENI. V was clipped by 3 bases and J by 3 bases; unmatched bases: 7. CDR3 amino acids: CASSPTSGELYNEQFF. CDR3 coding DNA: TGTGCCAGCTCACCCACTAGCGGAGAGCTCTACAATGAGCAGTTCTTC. Filled out from reference TRBV18 and TRBJ2-1, the complete variable domain reads NAGVMQNPRHLVRRRGQEARLRCSPMKGHSHVYWYRQLPEEGLKFMVYLQKENIIDESGMPKERFSAEFPKEGPSILRIQQVVRGDSAAYFCASSPTSGELYNEQFFGPGTRLTVL.

The chain carries TRBV20-1 and TRBJ1-2; D is unresolved. V was cut by 6 bases and J by 0 bases, with 11 bases left in between. This CDR3 region has 13 residues. Germline-derived CDR1 and CDR2 are DFQATT and SNEGSKA (reference sequence). CDR3 region: CSAEHLANYGYTF. The CDR3 coding sequence is TGCAGTGCCGAACATTTAGCTAACTATGGCTACACCTTC.

This clonotype has only a few counts. The chain joins TRBV9 to TRBJ2-5, with TRBD2 identical over 7 bases. The V gene end was trimmed by 0 bases and the J gene end by 4 bases; junction bases not matched to a gene: 6. Germline CDR1 reads SGDLS; CDR2 reads YYNGEE. The CDR3 covers 15 residues. The CDR3 coding sequence is TGTGCCAGCAGCGTAGCTACGGGGGAGGGAGAGACCCAGTACTTC. It is translated as CASSVATGEGETQYF.

The rearrangement uses TRBV20-1 and TRBJ1-2; 9 nucleotides align to TRBD1. Unmatched junction bases numbered 10, after V lost 4 bases and J lost 4 bases. The CDR3 totals 15 residues. Germline lookup yields CDR1 DFQATT and CDR2 SNEGSKA (reference sequence). CDR3 DNA: TGCAGTGCTACTAAAGGGGGACAGGGTGGCTATGGCTACACCTTC. This translates into CSATKGGQGGYGYTF.

This sequence joins TRBV29-1 and TRBJ2-1, with a tentative D call TRBD2 (6 bases). Germline CDR1 and CDR2: SQVTM and ANQGSEA. With 3 bases removed from V and 4 bases from J, the gap between germline ends came to 22 bases. The CDR3 covers 17 residues. CDR3 nucleotides: TGCAGCGTTGATAAAGGCCTAGTAGCGGCCGAATACAATGAGCAGTTCTTC. Translation gives CSVDKGLVAAEYNEQFF.

This clonotype was counted between two and nine times. The rearrangement links TRBV6-5 to TRBJ2-7, with D possibly being TRBD2 (6 bases). The CDR3 has 15 residues. CDR1 and CDR2 (germline): MNHEY, SVGAGI. V was clipped by 0 bases and J by 7 bases, with 16 bases between them. The CDR3 DNA reads as TGTGCCAGCAGTTACTCGAGAAGAGGGGCGGGGGAGCAGTACTTC. Amino acids: CASSYSRRGAGEQYF.

This clonotype was counted between two and nine times. This chain connects TRBV7-6 to TRBJ2-7, with D perhaps TRBD1 or TRBD2 (6 bases each). In germline, CDR1 is SGHVS, CDR2 FNYEAQ. Trimming left V 4 bases short and J 7 bases short, with 20 bases between. The length of the CDR3 is 15 residues. CDR3 region: CASSSWTQRRGEQYF. The DNA for the CDR3 is TGTGCCAGCAGCTCATGGACTCAACGGAGGGGGGAGCAGTACTTC.

This clonotype came up a few times. The rearrangement links TRBV11-2 to TRBJ1-1, with a possible D match to TRBD1 (6 bases). The CDR3 is 14 amino acids. Germline V gene sequence: CDR1 SGHAT, CDR2 FQNNGV. Trimming removed 5 bases at V and 5 bases at J, with 15 bases between. CDR3 region: CASSPRGARTEAFF. CDR3 nucleotides: TGTGCCAGCAGCCCAAGGGGGGCGCGTACTGAAGCTTTCTTT.

This sequence joins TRBV28 and TRBJ1-2; TRBD1 matches 8 bases. The CDR3 is made up of 15 amino acids. Germline V gene data show CDR1 as MDHEN and CDR2 as SYDVKM. Trimming cost V 7 bases and J 3 bases; bases outside gene matches: 10. The CDR3 reads CASTSQGGLDYGYTF. In nucleotides, the CDR3 is TGTGCCAGCACTTCACAGGGGGGATTGGACTATGGCTACACCTTC.

This clonotype was counted ten times or more. The chain has TRBV12-3 or TRBV12-4 and TRBJ1-5, with D uncertain. The CDR3 runs 13 residues. The V end lost 2 bases, the J end lost 5 bases, and 7 bases lay between the germline ends. Written as DNA, the CDR3 is TGTGCCAGCAGTTTAATGCCCCATCAGCCCCAGCATTTT. It codes for CASSLMPHQPQHF.

V gene TRBV18 combines with J gene TRBJ2-5; 12 bases map to TRBD2. The CDR3 covers 17 residues. CDR1 and CDR2 (germline): KGHSH, LQKENI. The V segment lost 2 bases and the J segment 6 bases; nucleotides outside the gene matches: 10. The CDR3 protein is CASSPSSLAGGPQTQYF. The CDR3 bases are TGTGCCAGCTCACCATCTTCCCTAGCGGGAGGGCCACAGACCCAGTACTTC.

The J gene is TRBJ2-2, the V gene TRBV20-1; the D is unclear. This CDR3 is built from 15 residues. The germline V gene has CDR1 DFQATT and CDR2 SNEGSKA (reference sequence). V lost 0 bases, J lost 4 bases, and 12 bases lay in between. This chain's CDR3 is CSARDNQSSTGELFF. CDR3 DNA: TGCAGTGCTAGAGACAACCAGAGTTCCACCGGGGAGCTGTTTTTT.

This chain links TRBV5-8 with TRBJ2-1; 11 nucleotides line up with TRBD1. The CDR3 runs 17 residues. Germline V CDR1 and CDR2: SGHTS, YDEGEE. Germline trimming cut 4 bases from V and 7 bases from J; bases unmatched to any gene: 13. CDR3 protein: CASSKGTGGALGNEQFF. For the CDR3, the DNA is TGTGCCAGCAGCAAAGGGACAGGGGGTGCCTTAGGGAATGAGCAGTTCTTC.

The V call is TRBV20-1, the J call TRBJ2-7, with D tentatively TRBD2 (7 bases). The CDR3 runs to 16 residues. Trimming stripped 2 bases from V and 2 bases from J, with 19 bases between. Germline-derived CDR1 and CDR2 are DFQATT and SNEGSKA (reference sequence). The CDR3 reads CSARIPPGEGTYEQYF. The CDR3 DNA reads as TGCAGTGCTAGAATTCCCCCAGGGGAGGGAACCTACGAGCAGTACTTC.

The chain employs TRBV12-3 or TRBV12-4 and TRBJ2-2; no definite D call. The CDR3 sequence is 16 residues long. V lost 4 bases and J 5 bases, leaving 17 bases between the germline ends. The CDR3 region is CASSSRHDPGTGELFF. For the CDR3, the DNA is TGTGCCAGCAGTTCCCGACACGATCCCGGGACCGGGGAGCTGTTTTTT.